Described below is a single T cell receptor (beta chain) sequence and its context. The antigen is undetermined. The sample belongs to a study of regulatory T cells in long-lasting Graves disease. General study points: The TCR repertoire of persistent Graves' patients was less diverse than that of newly diagnosed ones.

TCR beta libraries were built with iRepertoire HTBI primers and Arm-PCR of CDR3 regions. TCRdb recomputed calls from the multiplex PCR reads with MiXCR, one row per CDR3 protein. The profile shows 360,000 or so distinct CDR3 sequences, approximately 12% of them singletons. Specified time point: newly diagnosed GD, antithyroid drugs for less than 3 months. There was RNA extracted from PBMCs, and the TCR library was made from it. The same data also went into a second study, on T cells in Graves' hyperthyroidism and ophthalmopathy. That source adds: The primer set for the first-round RT-PCR of the TCR CDR3 was HTBI. Most thyroid clonotypes expanded above 0.001 were also detected in blood.

The sample here was peripheral blood mononuclear cells (PBMCs), taken at new diagnosis, from a patient treated with antithyroid drugs. The TCR originated in a woman aged 18-29 years with Graves disease.

In nucleotides, the CDR3 is TGTGCCAGCAGATCCGGGACAACAAGGAATGAGCAGTTCTTC. It yields the protein CASRSGTTRNEQFF. The chain joins TRBV12-3 or TRBV12-4 to TRBJ2-1; possibly TRBD1 for D (6 bases). This CDR3 has 14 amino acids. Trimming took 6 bases from V and 7 from J, leaving 16 bases between them.